The entry below gives a single TCR beta chain sequence along with its context. Cells were sorted from thawed PBMC rested overnight and stained with GMM-loaded CD1B tetramer, viability dye and anti-CD3. The lipid loaded on the CD1B tetramers was C32 glucose monomycolate from Rhodococcus equi. The data originate from a study of T cells in tuberculosis. Germline-derived CDR1 and CDR2 are MNHEY and SMNVEV (reference sequence). This CDR3 region has 12 residues. V shed 3 bases and J shed 4 bases, with 6 bases lying between them. Method: immunoSEQ multiplex PCR; TCRdb's copy keeps in-frame clones and lacks some. Of 54,000 or so clones in the sample, approximately 80% were seen once.

The chain joins TRBV27 to TRBJ1-2; possibly TRBD1 for D (5 bases). Sequencing input: CD1b-GMM tetramer-negative cells sorted from PBMCs. This sequence was found in an adult woman with latent tuberculosis. The CDR3 reads CASSFRGYGYTF. Written as DNA, the CDR3 is TGTGCCAGCAGTTTTAGGGGCTATGGCTACACCTTC.